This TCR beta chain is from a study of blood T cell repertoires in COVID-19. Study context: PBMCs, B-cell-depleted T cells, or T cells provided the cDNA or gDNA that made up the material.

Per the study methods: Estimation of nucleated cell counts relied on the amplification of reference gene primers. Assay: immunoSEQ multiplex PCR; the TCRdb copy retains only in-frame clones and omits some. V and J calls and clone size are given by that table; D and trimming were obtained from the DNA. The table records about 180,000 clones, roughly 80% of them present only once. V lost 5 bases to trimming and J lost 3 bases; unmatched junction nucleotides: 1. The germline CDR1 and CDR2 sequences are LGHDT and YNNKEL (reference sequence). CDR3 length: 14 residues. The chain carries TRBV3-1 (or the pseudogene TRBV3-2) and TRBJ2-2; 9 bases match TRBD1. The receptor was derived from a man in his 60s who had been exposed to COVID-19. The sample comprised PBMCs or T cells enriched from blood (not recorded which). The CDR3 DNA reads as TGTGCCAGCAGCGGACAGGGGTACACCGGGGAGCTGTTTTTT. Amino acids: CASSGQGYTGELFF.